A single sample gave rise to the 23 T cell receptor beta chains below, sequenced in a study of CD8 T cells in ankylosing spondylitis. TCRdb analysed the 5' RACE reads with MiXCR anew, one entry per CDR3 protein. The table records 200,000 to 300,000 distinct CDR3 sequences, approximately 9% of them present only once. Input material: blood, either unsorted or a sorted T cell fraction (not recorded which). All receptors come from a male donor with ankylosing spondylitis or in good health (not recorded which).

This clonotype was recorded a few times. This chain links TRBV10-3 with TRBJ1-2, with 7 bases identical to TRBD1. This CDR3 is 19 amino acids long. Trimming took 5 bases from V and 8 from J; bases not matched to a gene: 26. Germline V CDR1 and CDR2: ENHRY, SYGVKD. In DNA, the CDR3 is TGTGCCATCAGTTCCCAAGGGGACAGAGTATTCCTCTCGGGGAGCGGCTACACCTTC. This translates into CAISSQGDRVFLSGSGYTF.

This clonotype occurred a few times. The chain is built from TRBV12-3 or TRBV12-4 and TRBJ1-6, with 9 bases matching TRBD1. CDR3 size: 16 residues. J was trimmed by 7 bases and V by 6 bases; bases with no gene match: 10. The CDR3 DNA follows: TGTGCCAGCAGGGCCCGGGACAGGGCGGGAAATTCACCCCTCCACTTT. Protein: CASRARDRAGNSPLHF.

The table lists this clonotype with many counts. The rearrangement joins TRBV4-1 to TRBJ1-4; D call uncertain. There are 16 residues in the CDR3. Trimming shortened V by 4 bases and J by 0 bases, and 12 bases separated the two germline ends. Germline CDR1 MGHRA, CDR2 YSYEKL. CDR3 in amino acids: CASSPRTRTTNEKLFF. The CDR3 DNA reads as TGCGCCAGCAGCCCTCGGACCCGCACAACTAATGAAAAACTGTTTTTT.

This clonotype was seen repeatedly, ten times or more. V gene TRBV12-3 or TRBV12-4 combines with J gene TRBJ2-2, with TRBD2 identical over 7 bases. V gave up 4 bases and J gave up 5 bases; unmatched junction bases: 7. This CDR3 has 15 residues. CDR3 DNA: TGTGCCAGCAGTTCCCGGTGGCGGGAGACCGGGGAGCTGTTTTTT. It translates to CASSSRWRETGELFF.

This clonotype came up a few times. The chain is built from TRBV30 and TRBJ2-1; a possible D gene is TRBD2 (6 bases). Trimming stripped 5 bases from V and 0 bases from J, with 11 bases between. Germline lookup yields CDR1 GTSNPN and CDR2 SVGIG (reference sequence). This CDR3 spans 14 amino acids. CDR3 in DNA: TGTGCCTGGGGTCGGGGGAGCTCCTACAATGAGCAGTTCTTC. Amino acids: CAWGRGSSYNEQFF.

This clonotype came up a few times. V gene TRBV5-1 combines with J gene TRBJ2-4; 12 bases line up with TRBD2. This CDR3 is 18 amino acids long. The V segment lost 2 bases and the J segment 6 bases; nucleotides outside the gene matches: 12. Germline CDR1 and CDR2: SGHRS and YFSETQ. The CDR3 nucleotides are TGCGCCAGCAGCTTTCCGAGCGAGACTAGCGGGGGAGTAAACATTCAGTACTTC. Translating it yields CASSFPSETSGGVNIQYF.

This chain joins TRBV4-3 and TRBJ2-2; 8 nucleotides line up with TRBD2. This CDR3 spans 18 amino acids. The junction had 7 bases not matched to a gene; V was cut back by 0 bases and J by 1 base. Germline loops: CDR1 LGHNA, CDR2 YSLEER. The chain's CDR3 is CASSQEGGRGGNTGELFF. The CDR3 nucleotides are TGCGCCAGCAGCCAAGAGGGAGGCCGGGGGGGGAACACCGGGGAGCTGTTTTTT.

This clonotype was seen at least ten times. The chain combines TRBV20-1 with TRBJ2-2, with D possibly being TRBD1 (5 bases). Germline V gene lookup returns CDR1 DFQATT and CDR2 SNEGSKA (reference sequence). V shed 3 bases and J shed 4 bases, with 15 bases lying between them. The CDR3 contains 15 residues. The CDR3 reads CSARAAGRSTGELFF. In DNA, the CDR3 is TGCAGTGCTAGGGCAGCAGGGCGGAGCACCGGGGAGCTGTTTTTT.

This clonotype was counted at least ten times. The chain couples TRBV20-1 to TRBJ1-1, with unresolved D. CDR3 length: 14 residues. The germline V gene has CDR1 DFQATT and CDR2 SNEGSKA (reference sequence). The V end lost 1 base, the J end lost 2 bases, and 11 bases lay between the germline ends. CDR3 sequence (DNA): TGCAGTGCTAGAGTCCGGGCCGCAAACACTGAAGCTTTCTTT. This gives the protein CSARVRAANTEAFF.

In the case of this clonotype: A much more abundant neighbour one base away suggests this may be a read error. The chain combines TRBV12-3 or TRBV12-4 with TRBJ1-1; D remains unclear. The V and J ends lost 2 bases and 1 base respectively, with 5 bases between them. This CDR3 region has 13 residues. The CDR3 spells CASSLWRNTEAFF. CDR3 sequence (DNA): TGTGCCAGCAGTTTATGGAGGAACACTGAAGCTTTCTTT.

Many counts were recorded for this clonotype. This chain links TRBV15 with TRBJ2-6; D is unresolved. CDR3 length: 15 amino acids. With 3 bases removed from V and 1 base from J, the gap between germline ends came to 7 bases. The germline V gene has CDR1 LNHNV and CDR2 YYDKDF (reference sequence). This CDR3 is CATSRPTSGANVLTF. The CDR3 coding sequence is TGTGCCACCAGCAGGCCGACGTCTGGGGCCAACGTCCTGACTTTC.

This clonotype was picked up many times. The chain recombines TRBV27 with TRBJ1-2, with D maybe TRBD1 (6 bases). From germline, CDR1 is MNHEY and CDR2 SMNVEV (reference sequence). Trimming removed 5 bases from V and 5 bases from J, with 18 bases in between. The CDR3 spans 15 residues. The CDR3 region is CASSLRGPVKYGYTF. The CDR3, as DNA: TGTGCCAGCAGTCTCAGGGGCCCTGTAAAATATGGCTACACCTTC.

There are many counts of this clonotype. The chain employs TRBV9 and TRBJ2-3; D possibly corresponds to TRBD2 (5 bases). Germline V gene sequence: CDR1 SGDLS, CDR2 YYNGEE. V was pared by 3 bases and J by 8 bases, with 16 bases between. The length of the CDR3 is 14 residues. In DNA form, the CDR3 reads TGTGCCAGCAGCGGTGCGCTAGCAGAGGGTACGCAGTATTTT. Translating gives CASSGALAEGTQYF.

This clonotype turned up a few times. The CDR3 nucleotides are TGCAGCGTTCTCCTCAGCTCCTACAATGAGCAGTTCTTC. Translating it yields CSVLLSSYNEQFF. The chain recombines TRBV29-1 with TRBJ2-1; D ambiguous. The V end was cut by 5 bases, the J end by 0 bases, with 8 bases between. The CDR3 covers 13 residues. The germline V gene has CDR1 SQVTM and CDR2 ANQGSEA.

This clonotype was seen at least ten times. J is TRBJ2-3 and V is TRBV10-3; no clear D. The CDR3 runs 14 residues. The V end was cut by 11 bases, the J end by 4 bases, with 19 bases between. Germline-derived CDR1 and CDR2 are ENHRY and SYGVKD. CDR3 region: CASSTVTRPDTQYF. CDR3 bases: TGTGCCTCAAGCACGGTTACCCGGCCAGATACGCAGTATTTT.

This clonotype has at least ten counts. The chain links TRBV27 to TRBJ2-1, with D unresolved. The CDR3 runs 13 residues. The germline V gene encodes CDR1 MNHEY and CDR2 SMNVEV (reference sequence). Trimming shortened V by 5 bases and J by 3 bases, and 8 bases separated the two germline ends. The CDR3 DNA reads TGTGCCAGCAGTCGGGCACTCTACAATGAGCAGTTCTTC. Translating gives CASSRALYNEQFF.

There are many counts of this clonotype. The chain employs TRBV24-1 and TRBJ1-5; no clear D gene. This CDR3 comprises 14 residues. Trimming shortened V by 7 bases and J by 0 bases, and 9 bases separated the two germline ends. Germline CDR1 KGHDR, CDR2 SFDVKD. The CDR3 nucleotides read TGTGCCACCAGGGCGGCAAATAGCAATCAGCCCCAGCATTTT. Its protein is CATRAANSNQPQHF.

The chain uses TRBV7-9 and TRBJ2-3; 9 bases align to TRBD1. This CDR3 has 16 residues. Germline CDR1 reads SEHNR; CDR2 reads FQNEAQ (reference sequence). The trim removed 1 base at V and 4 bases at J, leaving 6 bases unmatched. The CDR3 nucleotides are TGTGCCAGCAGCTTAGATCGGACAGGGGTTGCAGATACGCAGTATTTT. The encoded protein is CASSLDRTGVADTQYF.

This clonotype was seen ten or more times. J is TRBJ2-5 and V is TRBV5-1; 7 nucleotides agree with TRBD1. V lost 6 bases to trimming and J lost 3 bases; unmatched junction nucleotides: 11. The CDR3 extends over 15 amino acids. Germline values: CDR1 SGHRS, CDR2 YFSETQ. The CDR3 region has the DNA TGCGCCAGCACCAACGATGGTACAGGGGAAGAGACCCAGTACTTC. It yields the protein CASTNDGTGEETQYF.

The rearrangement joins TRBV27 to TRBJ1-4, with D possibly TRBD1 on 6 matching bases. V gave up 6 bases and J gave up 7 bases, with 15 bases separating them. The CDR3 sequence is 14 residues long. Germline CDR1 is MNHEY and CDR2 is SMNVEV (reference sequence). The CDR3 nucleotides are TGTGCCAGCAGCAAAACAGGGAGAGGTGAAAAACTGTTTTTT. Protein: CASSKTGRGEKLFF.

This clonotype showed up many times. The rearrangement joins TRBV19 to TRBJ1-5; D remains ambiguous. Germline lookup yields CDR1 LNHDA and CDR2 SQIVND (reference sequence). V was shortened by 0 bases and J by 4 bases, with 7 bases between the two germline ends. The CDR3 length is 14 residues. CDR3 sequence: CASSIDWSNQPQHF. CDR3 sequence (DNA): TGTGCCAGTAGTATAGATTGGAGTAATCAGCCCCAGCATTTT.

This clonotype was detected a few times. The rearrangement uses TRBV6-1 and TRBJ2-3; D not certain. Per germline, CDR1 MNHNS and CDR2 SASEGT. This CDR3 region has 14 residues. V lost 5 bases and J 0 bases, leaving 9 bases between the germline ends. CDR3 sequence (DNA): TGTGCCAGCAGTCTGACGGATAGCACAGATACGCAGTATTTT. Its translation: CASSLTDSTDTQYF.

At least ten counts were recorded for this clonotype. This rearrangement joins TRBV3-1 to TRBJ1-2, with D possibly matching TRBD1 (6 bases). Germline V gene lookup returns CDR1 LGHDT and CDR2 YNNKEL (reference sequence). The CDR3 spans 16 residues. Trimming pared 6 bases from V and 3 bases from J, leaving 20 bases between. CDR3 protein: CASSPFGTQLDYGYTF. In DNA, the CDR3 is TGTGCCAGCAGTCCTTTTGGGACACAGTTAGACTATGGCTACACCTTC.